The 2 T cell receptor beta chains presented below share a single source sample, sequenced in a study of vaccination effects on CD4 cells after COVID-19. The ViraFEST assay expanded antigen-specific CD4+ T cells with viral peptide pools before sequencing. Around day 10 of culture, CD4+ T cells were separated out. Nobody among the vaccine recipients had prior SARS-CoV-2 infection (nucleocapsid antibodies were negative). No antigen has been assigned to these receptors. The protocol was immunoSEQ multiplex PCR, while the TCRdb copy is restricted to in-frame clones and leaves out a portion. Here the sample spans about 63,000 clones, 70% to 85% being singletons. Specimen: CD4+ T cells from PBMCs cultured with HCoV-OC43 spike peptides, collected before COVID-19 vaccination. Documented subset: HCoV-OC43 spike overlapping peptide pool stimulation. These receptors were collected from a human donor who received a COVID-19 vaccine.

The chain recombines TRBV5-5 with TRBJ1-1; D is uncertain. Germline assignment: CDR1 SGHKS and CDR2 YYEKEE (reference sequence). The V end was cut by 3 bases, the J end by 1 base, with 10 bases between. This CDR3 has 14 amino acids. In DNA, the CDR3 is TGTGCCAGCAGCTGGCTCGCAGGGAACACTGAAGCTTTCTTT. Amino acid sequence: CASSWLAGNTEAFF.

The chain links TRBV25-1 to TRBJ1-1; 7 nucleotides line up with TRBD1. Germline V gene sequence: CDR1 MGHDK, CDR2 SYGVNS. CDR3 length: 16 amino acids. V was pared by 4 bases and J by 5 bases, with 13 bases of the junction left unmatched. As DNA, the CDR3 is TGTGCCAGCAGTGGGGGCAGGGGGAGTCCGGGAACTGAAGCTTTCTTT. As protein: CASSGGRGSPGTEAFF. The full variable domain, with the rest looked up from reference TRBV25-1 and TRBJ1-1, is EADIYQTPRYLVIGTGKKITLECSQTMGHDKMYWYQQDPGMELHLIHYSYGVNSTEKGDLSSESTVSRIRTEHFPLTLESARPSHTSQYLCASSGGRGSPGTEAFFGQGTRLTVV.